This is a list of T cell receptor beta chains from one sample in a study of preoperative IRX-2 immunotherapy in early breast cancer. Assay used: immunoSEQ multiplex PCR; TCRdb lists only in-frame clones, some missing. In the table there are roughly 24,000 clones, about 95% of which are singletons. This specimen consisted of tumor tissue, obtained after IRX-2 immunotherapy. The receptors derive from a human donor with breast cancer. The CDR3 runs from the conserved cysteine through the conserved F or W. The order of the fields is clone size, J gene, D gene, V gene, CDR3 DNA, CDR3 protein. A D gene is named only where the DNA matches it firmly. For some rows the clone size is stated as once, few or many, or as a class when expanded; others skip it.

size: -; J: TRBJ2-3; D: TRBD2; V: TRBV19; DNA: TGTGCCAGCCAGCTAGCGGGACGCACAGATACGCAGTATTTT; CDR3: CASQLAGRTDTQYF
size: -; J: TRBJ2-5; D: -; V: TRBV11-3; DNA: TGTGCCAGCAGCTCCACTGGGGGGCGCGAAGAGACCCAGTACTTC; CDR3: CASSSTGGREETQYF
size: once; J: TRBJ2-7; D: -; V: TRBV18; DNA: TGTGCCAGCTCACCACCGAGTCGCTACGAGCAGTACTTC; CDR3: CASSPPSRYEQYF
size: -; J: TRBJ2-1; D: -; V: TRBV6-6; DNA: TGTGCCAGCAGCCGGACACCGGGAGACTACAATGAGCAGTTCTTC; CDR3: CASSRTPGDYNEQFF
size: -; J: TRBJ1-5; D: -; V: TRBV15; DNA: TGTGCCACCAGCAGATCATGGGGAAGCAATCAGCCCCAGCATTTT; CDR3: CATSRSWGSNQPQHF
size: -; J: TRBJ2-1; D: TRBD2; V: TRBV15; DNA: TGTGCCACCACCGGACTAGGGACTAATGAGCAGTTCTTC; CDR3: CATTGLGTNEQFF
size: -; J: TRBJ1-1; D: -; V: TRBV11-2; DNA: TGTGCCAGCAGCTTAATAACGGGGATAGAGACTTTCTTT; CDR3: CASSLITGIETFF
size: -; J: TRBJ2-7; D: TRBD2; V: TRBV19; DNA: TGTGCCAGTAGTATTGGACTAGCGCACTACGAGCAGTACTTC; CDR3: CASSIGLAHYEQYF
size: -; J: TRBJ1-4; D: -; V: TRBV7-2; DNA: TGTGCCAGCAGCTTATCCAGGGAAACTAATGAAAAACTGTTTTTT; CDR3: CASSLSRETNEKLFF
size: once; J: TRBJ2-5; D: TRBD2; V: TRBV9; DNA: TGTGCCAGCAGCCCCCGGACTAGCCACAACGGAGAGACCCAGTACTTC; CDR3: CASSPRTSHNGETQYF
size: -; J: TRBJ2-7; D: -; V: TRBV4-1; DNA: TGCGCCAGCAGCCAAGGTAACCAGGGAGGATACGAGCAGTACTTC; CDR3: CASSQGNQGGYEQYF
size: -; J: TRBJ2-7; D: -; V: TRBV18; DNA: TGTGCCAGCTCATCGTCCTACGAGCAGTACTTC; CDR3: CASSSSYEQYF
size: -; J: TRBJ1-1; D: -; V: TRBV21-1; DNA: TGTGCCAGCAGCAAAGTGGGTGCTGAAGCTTTCTTT; CDR3: CASSKVGAEAFF
size: -; J: TRBJ2-3; D: TRBD2; V: TRBV7-3; DNA: TGTGCCAGCAGCTTAAGGGTCATCGGAGCGGGGGACACAGATACGCAGTATTTT; CDR3: CASSLRVIGAGDTDTQYF
size: -; J: TRBJ1-1; D: -; V: TRBV14; DNA: TGTGCCAGCAGCCCCCTTCGAACTTCTCGGGCTTTCTTT; CDR3: CASSPLRTSRAFF
size: once; J: TRBJ2-1; D: -; V: TRBV11-3; DNA: TGTGCCAGCAGCTTAGGTGTAGGGCCCTACAATGAGCAGTTCTTC; CDR3: CASSLGVGPYNEQFF
size: few; J: TRBJ2-2; D: -; V: TRBV18; DNA: TGTGCCAGCTCACCAGTCGGGGCCTTAGGCGGGGAGCTGTTTTTT; CDR3: CASSPVGALGGELFF
size: -; J: TRBJ2-3; D: -; V: TRBV29-1; DNA: TGCAGCGTTAGAACGACTAGCACAGATACGCAGTATTTT; CDR3: CSVRTTSTDTQYF
size: -; J: TRBJ2-7; D: TRBD1; V: TRBV19; DNA: TGTGCCAGTAGTATGGGACAGGGTAGTTTTTACGAGCAGTACTTC; CDR3: CASSMGQGSFYEQYF
size: -; J: TRBJ2-7; D: -; V: TRBV23-1; DNA: TGCGCCAGCAGTCACCGACCCGGTAGGTGTTGCTACGAGCAGTACTTC; CDR3: CASSHRPGRCCYEQYF
size: -; J: TRBJ1-2; D: -; V: TRBV28; DNA: TGTGCCAGCAGTCCGCGGTATGGCTACACCTTC; CDR3: CASSPRYGYTF
size: -; J: TRBJ2-7; D: -; V: TRBV5-1; DNA: TGCGCCAGCAGCTTGACACCCTACGAGCAGTACTTC; CDR3: CASSLTPYEQYF
size: -; J: TRBJ2-1; D: TRBD2; V: TRBV27; DNA: TGTGCCAGCAGTAAACCGGGACTAGCGAGCTACAATGAGCAGTTCTTC; CDR3: CASSKPGLASYNEQFF
size: -; J: TRBJ1-2; D: -; V: TRBV28; DNA: TGTGCCAGCAGTTTATTGGCAGGGGACTATGGCTACACCTTC; CDR3: CASSLLAGDYGYTF
size: -; J: TRBJ1-5; D: -; V: TRBV5-4; DNA: TGTGCCAGCAGCTTCGGGGGACAACGGGAGCAGCCCCAGCATTTT; CDR3: CASSFGGQREQPQHF
size: -; J: TRBJ2-5; D: -; V: TRBV27; DNA: TGTGCCAGCACCAGATCGGGAGCGAGAGAGACCCAGTACTTC; CDR3: CASTRSGARETQYF
size: -; J: TRBJ2-7; D: TRBD2; V: TRBV7-6; DNA: TGTGCCAGCAGCATACTAGCGTCTAGCTCCTACGAGCAGTACTTC; CDR3: CASSILASSSYEQYF